The next 29 T cell receptor beta chains were all read from a single sample in a study of T cells in Graves' hyperthyroidism and ophthalmopathy. TCR beta CDR3 region amplification was performed from RNA transcripts. HTBI primers were used for first-round RT-PCR of the TCR CDR3. TCRdb reprocessed the multiplex PCR reads with MiXCR, giving one entry per CDR3 protein. This table has under 400,000 distinct CDR3 sequences, 20% to 25% appearing once. Material: blood. Receptor source: a man aged 45 to 65 with Graves' hyperthyroidism.

The chain has TRBV10-3 and TRBJ1-2; unclear D gene. The CDR3 spans 18 residues. The ends were cut back, 3 bases at V and 5 bases at J, with 25 bases in the middle. Per germline, CDR1 ENHRY and CDR2 SYGVKD. CDR3 sequence (DNA): TGTGCCATCAGTGAAAACATCCAGGAGTTATCGGCCCTTTATGGCTACACCTTC. Residues: CAISENIQELSALYGYTF.

This clonotype was observed at least ten times. At one boundary the junction diverges from the germline segment, which might be a read error. The chain has TRBV7-7 and TRBJ2-2, with 13 bases aligning to TRBD2. Germline assignment: CDR1 SSHAT and CDR2 FNYEAQ (reference sequence). This CDR3 has 16 amino acids. The CDR3 spells CASSARTSGSPGELFF. CDR3 bases: TGTGCTAGCAGCGCCAGGACTAGCGGGAGTCCCGGGGAGCTGTTTTTT.

This clonotype appeared many times. The chain recombines TRBV11-2 with TRBJ2-7, with 7 bases aligning to TRBD2. The V and J ends lost 6 bases and 2 bases, in that order; junction bases with no gene match: 4. CDR3 length: 13 residues. The germline V gene encodes CDR1 SGHAT and CDR2 FQNNGV. CDR3 DNA: TGTGCCAGCAGGGCTAGCGGTACCTACGAGCAGTACTTC. Protein product: CASRASGTYEQYF. Complete variable domain (other parts from reference TRBV11-2 and TRBJ2-7): EAGVAQSPRYKIIEKRQSVAFWCNPISGHATLYWYQQILGQGPKLLIQFQNNGVVDDSQLPKDRFSAERLKGVDSTLKIQPAKLEDSAVYLCASRASGTYEQYFGPGTRLTVT.

The CDR3 sequence is CASSLSWRETQYF. The CDR3 coding sequence is TGTGCCAGCAGTTTATCGTGGCGGGAGACCCAGTACTTC. The chain employs TRBV27 and TRBJ2-5; no definite D call. Germline V CDR1 and CDR2: MNHEY, SMNVEV (reference sequence). The CDR3 consists of 13 residues. Between the trimmed V and J ends, which lost 0 bases and 5 bases, there was a span of 7 bases.

This chain joins TRBV11-2 and TRBJ2-1, with 15 bases aligning to TRBD2. The V gene end was trimmed by 2 bases and the J gene end by 1 base; junction bases not matched to a gene: 9. CDR3 size: 20 residues. CDR1 is SGHAT, CDR2 FQNNGV, per germline. CDR3 protein: CASSLNSMGLAGGSYNEQFF. CDR3 coding DNA: TGTGCCAGCAGCTTAAACTCAATGGGACTAGCGGGAGGTTCCTACAATGAGCAGTTCTTC.

V and J are TRBV12-3 or TRBV12-4 and TRBJ2-7; 11 bases are a match to TRBD1. The CDR3 spans 15 residues. V dropped 5 bases and J dropped 2; count of bases not matched to a gene: 5. The CDR3 sequence: CASSGGDRGTYEQYF. In DNA, the CDR3 is TGTGCCAGCAGTGGTGGGGACAGGGGGACCTACGAGCAGTACTTC.

The chain couples TRBV4-1 to TRBJ1-5, with TRBD1 identical over 8 bases. Germline loops: CDR1 MGHRA, CDR2 YSYEKL. The junction had 8 bases not matched to a gene; V was cut back by 1 base and J by 0 bases. The CDR3 contains 18 residues. CDR3 region: CASSQVARQGHSNQPQHF. The CDR3 DNA reads TGCGCCAGCAGCCAAGTGGCCAGACAGGGGCATAGCAATCAGCCCCAGCATTTT.

This clonotype has more than one count but fewer than ten. The V call is TRBV11-2, the J call TRBJ2-1; D is perhaps TRBD1 (6 bases). The germline CDR1 and CDR2 sequences are SGHAT and FQNNGV. V dropped 4 bases and J dropped 0 bases, with 10 bases sitting between them. The length of the CDR3 is 15 residues. CDR3 residues: CASSSGQSSYNEQFF. CDR3 sequence (DNA): TGTGCCAGCAGCTCAGGACAGAGCTCCTACAATGAGCAGTTCTTC.

The rearrangement uses TRBV14 and TRBJ1-5, with unresolved D. The germline V and J ends were trimmed by 1 base and 6 bases, with 4 bases remaining between them. This CDR3 spans 12 amino acids. CDR1 and CDR2 (germline): SGHDN, FVKESK. The CDR3 is CASSQAGQPQHF. In DNA, the CDR3 is TGTGCCAGCAGCCAAGCGGGTCAGCCCCAGCATTTT.

V is TRBV18 and J is TRBJ2-3; TRBD2 agrees at 8 bases. CDR1 and CDR2 from the germline V gene are KGHSH and LQKENI. CDR3 size: 15 residues. The V and J ends lost 3 bases and 5 bases, in that order; junction bases with no gene match: 7. The DNA for the CDR3 is TGTGCCAGCTCACCGTCGGGAGGGAGGTTAGATACGCAGTATTTT. Amino acid sequence: CASSPSGGRLDTQYF.

The CDR3 protein is CTKTPVGREGTEAFF. The CDR3 DNA reads TGTACCAAAACCCCGGTTGGGAGGGAGGGCACTGAAGCTTTCTTT. The chain uses TRBV3-1 and TRBJ1-1; D remains ambiguous. Germline CDR1 reads LGHDT; CDR2 reads YNNKEL (reference sequence). The CDR3 has 15 residues.

This clonotype was counted between two and nine times. This sequence joins TRBV2 and TRBJ2-6; unclear D gene. The germline V gene encodes CDR1 SNHLY and CDR2 FYNNEI. Trimming removed 6 bases at V and 4 bases at J, with 10 bases between. The CDR3 runs to 14 residues. CDR3 amino acids: CASRWGLGANVLTF. The DNA of the CDR3 is TGTGCCAGCAGGTGGGGTTTGGGGGCCAACGTCCTGACTTTC.

As DNA, the CDR3 is TGTGCCAGTAGTATCCGTGGGACAGGGAAGAGGACAGATACGCAGTATTTT. This gives the protein CASSIRGTGKRTDTQYF. This rearrangement joins TRBV19 to TRBJ2-3; 9 positions match TRBD1. V trimming: 3 bases; J trimming: 3 bases; junction bases outside the gene matches: 10. The CDR3 runs to 17 residues. The germline gives CDR1 LNHDA, CDR2 SQIVND (reference sequence).

The CDR3 DNA reads as TGTGCCAGCAGTTTAAGCGGGGGGATGGGAGAGACCCAGTACTTC. Its translation is CASSLSGGMGETQYF. V usage is TRBV28 and J usage is TRBJ2-5; TRBD2 agrees at 9 bases. The CDR3 loop spans 15 amino acids. In germline, CDR1 is MDHEN, CDR2 SYDVKM. V shed 2 bases and J 4 bases; nucleotides not matched to a gene: 5. Full variable domain (outside the CDR3, taken from reference TRBV28 and TRBJ2-5): DVKVTQSSRYLVKRTGEKVFLECVQDMDHENMFWYRQDPGLGLRLIYFSYDVKMKEKGDIPEGYSVSREKKERFSLILESASTNQTSMYLCASSLSGGMGETQYFGPGTRLLVL.

This clonotype was picked up many times. The rearrangement joins TRBV10-3 to TRBJ1-1, with D unclear. This CDR3 has 13 residues. The V gene lost 4 bases and the J gene lost 1 base, with 7 bases spanning the gap. Germline CDR1 reads ENHRY; CDR2 reads SYGVKD. CDR3 residues: CAISGTENTEAFF. CDR3 nucleotide sequence: TGTGCCATCAGTGGCACAGAGAACACTGAAGCTTTCTTT.

This clonotype showed up many times. V is TRBV7-9 and J is TRBJ1-2; D gene uncertain. Germline V CDR1 and CDR2: SEHNR, FQNEAQ (reference sequence). V gave up 4 bases and J gave up 4 bases, with 13 bases separating them. The CDR3 loop spans 14 amino acids. In nucleotides, the CDR3 is TGTGCCAGCAGCTCCGTGACGGTAATCTATGGCTACACCTTC. As protein: CASSSVTVIYGYTF.

The chain has TRBV7-3 and TRBJ2-5; 9 bases fit TRBD2. The CDR3 runs 16 residues. J was trimmed by 5 bases and V by 5 bases; bases with no gene match: 12. CDR1 and CDR2 from the germline V gene are SGHTA and FQGTGA. As DNA, the CDR3 is TGTGCCAGCAGCCGGGCCGAGACTAGCGGAGGGGAGACCCAGTACTTC. It is translated as CASSRAETSGGETQYF.

In its sample, this clonotype was seen once. The CDR3 sequence is CSARVPLSGTGNEKLFF. The DNA for the CDR3 is TGCAGTGCTAGGGTTCCGCTATCCGGGACAGGGAATGAAAAACTGTTTTTT. The rearrangement links TRBV20-1 to TRBJ1-4; 9 bases line up with TRBD1. V was clipped by 3 bases and J by 5 bases; unmatched bases: 13. Germline V gives CDR1 DFQATT, CDR2 SNEGSKA (reference sequence). This CDR3 spans 17 amino acids.

This rearrangement joins TRBV4-1 to TRBJ2-7; 8 bases align to TRBD1. Germline lookup yields CDR1 MGHRA and CDR2 YSYEKL. V was pared by 2 bases and J by 1 base, with 4 bases of the junction left unmatched. This CDR3 contains 15 residues. CDR3 sequence: CASSQQGAGSYEQYF. For the CDR3, the DNA is TGCGCCAGCAGCCAACAGGGGGCAGGATCCTACGAGCAGTACTTC.

The chain recombines TRBV29-1 with TRBJ2-5, with D possibly TRBD1 on 6 matching bases. The V end was cut by 7 bases, the J end by 3 bases, with 12 bases between. Germline loops: CDR1 SQVTM, CDR2 ANQGSEA. The CDR3 has 12 amino acids. CDR3 protein: CSGAGTKETQYF. As DNA, the CDR3 is TGCAGCGGGGCCGGGACAAAAGAGACCCAGTACTTC.

This clonotype showed up just a few times. The chain combines TRBV24-1 with TRBJ2-5, with D tentatively TRBD2 (5 bases). This CDR3 region has 12 residues. Germline V lookup: CDR1 KGHDR, CDR2 SFDVKD. Trimming took off 6 bases at V and 4 bases at J, with 8 bases between the two ends. This CDR3 reads CATSYGGETQYF. CDR3 bases: TGTGCCACCAGTTATGGAGGAGAGACCCAGTACTTC.

The gene calls are TRBV7-9 and TRBJ2-7, with D possibly TRBD1 on 6 matching bases. The CDR3 consists of 14 residues. Germline assignment: CDR1 SEHNR and CDR2 FQNEAQ (reference sequence). Trimming took 1 base from V and 3 from J, leaving 10 bases between them. As DNA, the CDR3 is TGTGCCAGCAGCTTAGTGGGGGCTAGCTACGAGCAGTACTTC. Amino acid sequence: CASSLVGASYEQYF.

This clonotype has more than one count but fewer than ten. The chain joins TRBV27 to TRBJ1-4, with D possibly being TRBD1 (5 bases). The V end was cut by 5 bases, the J end by 6 bases, with 13 bases between. The CDR3 is 14 amino acids. Germline CDR1 is MNHEY and CDR2 is SMNVEV (reference sequence). The CDR3 spells CASSTGRGDEKLFF. DNA for the CDR3: TGTGCCAGCAGTACGGGCCGGGGGGATGAAAAACTGTTTTTT.

For this clonotype: Just one base apart from a much larger clone, this may be a read error. The genes are TRBV30 and TRBJ2-3; the D gene is possibly TRBD1 (6 bases). This CDR3 is 12 amino acids long. Germline V gene data show CDR1 as GTSNPN and CDR2 as SVGIG (reference sequence). CDR3 protein: CAWSVGGDTRYF. In DNA form, the CDR3 reads TGTGCCTGGAGTGTAGGGGGAGATACGCGGTATTTT.

The genes are TRBV27 and TRBJ2-1; D call uncertain. The CDR3 is 14 residues long. V gave up 4 bases and J gave up 7 bases, with 14 bases separating them. Germline V gene lookup returns CDR1 MNHEY and CDR2 SMNVEV (reference sequence). CDR3 in DNA: TGTGCCAGCAGTTCGACTGGGTTGGGTAATGAGCAGTTCTTC. This codes for CASSSTGLGNEQFF.

Remarks on this clonotype: In this CDR3 the conserved last residue, phenylalanine or tryptophan, is missing, so a read error is likely. The chain combines TRBV9 with TRBJ1-5; D gene ambiguous. CDR1 and CDR2 (germline): SGDLS, YYNGEE. There are 13 residues in the CDR3. Trimming shortened V by 4 bases and J by 0 bases, and 5 bases separated the two germline ends. The CDR3 reads CASSMGSNQPQHL. As DNA, the CDR3 is TGTGCCAGCAGCATGGGTAGCAATCAGCCCCAGCATTTG.

In regard to this clonotype: The junction departs from the called germline gene at one end, perhaps through a read error. CDR3 sequence reads: CASSATTGGHERFF. The CDR3 DNA sequence: TGTGCCAGCAGCGCCACGACCGGGGGGCATGAGCGGTTCTTC. The chain uses TRBV7-9 and TRBJ2-1, with a possible D match to TRBD2 (7 bases). The germline CDR1 and CDR2 sequences are SEHNR and FQNEAQ (reference sequence). CDR3 length equals 14 residues.

This chain joins TRBV2 and TRBJ1-5; no firm D call. Trimming took off 1 base at V and 4 bases at J, with 11 bases between the two ends. Germline V gene sequence: CDR1 SNHLY, CDR2 FYNNEI. This CDR3 is built from 15 residues. CDR3: CASSEEGSRNQPQHF. The CDR3 nucleotides read TGTGCCAGCAGTGAAGAGGGCAGTCGTAATCAGCCCCAGCATTTT.

This clonotype was counted a few times. This CDR3 is CATSRERRVDEQYF. DNA for the CDR3: TGTGCCACCAGCAGAGAGAGGAGGGTGGACGAGCAGTACTTC. This sequence joins TRBV15 and TRBJ2-7; tentative D call: TRBD2 (6 bases). The germline V and J ends were trimmed by 0 bases and 5 bases, with 11 bases remaining between them. Germline V gene data show CDR1 as LNHNV and CDR2 as YYDKDF (reference sequence). The CDR3 is 14 amino acids.